The 24 T cell receptor beta chains presented below share a single source sample, sequenced in a study of T cells in narcolepsy. The data were produced by immunoSEQ multiplex PCR, yet TCRdb's version contains in-frame clones alone and is incomplete. The sample has about 24,000 clones; approximately 85% are singletons. The specimen sequenced was memory (CD45RA-) CD4+ T cells from blood. These receptors were collected from a human donor in good health.

This clone has just one count. The CDR3 region has the DNA TGTGCCAGCAGCCAAGGGTCCAGACAGGAGATACGCAATCAGCCCCAGCATTTT. Translation: CASSQGSRQEIRNQPQHF. The chain recombines TRBV14 with TRBJ1-5; weak D call: TRBD1 (6 bases). CDR1 is SGHDN, CDR2 FVKESK, per germline. CDR3 length equals 18 residues. Deletions cut 1 base from V and 2 bases from J, with 18 bases between.

This clone was detected a few times. The V call is TRBV19, the J call TRBJ1-4; unclear D gene. CDR1 is LNHDA, CDR2 SQIVND, per germline (reference sequence). Trimming left V 4 bases short and J 5 bases short, with 17 bases between. The CDR3 is made up of 16 amino acids. The CDR3 sequence is CASSTGIWTANEKLFF. In DNA, the CDR3 is TGTGCCAGTAGTACGGGGATCTGGACGGCCAATGAAAAACTGTTTTTT.

This rearrangement joins TRBV2 to TRBJ2-7, with 8 positions matching TRBD1. There are 15 residues in the CDR3. From germline, CDR1 is SNHLY and CDR2 FYNNEI. The ends lost 3 bases at V and 6 bases at J; junction bases unmatched: 10. CDR3 amino acids: CASSELQGELGEQYF. The CDR3 DNA sequence: TGTGCCAGCAGTGAGTTACAGGGGGAGTTGGGCGAGCAGTACTTC.

The gene calls are TRBV19 and TRBJ2-1; 9 bases are shared with TRBD2. This CDR3 is built from 15 residues. Trimming cost V 5 bases and J 12 bases; bases outside gene matches: 14. Germline assignment: CDR1 LNHDA and CDR2 SQIVND (reference sequence). The CDR3 DNA follows: TGTGCCAGTAGTGTGGGCCTAGCGGGAAGCAGATGGCAGTTCTTC. Translated: CASSVGLAGSRWQFF.

For the CDR3, the DNA is TGTGCCAGCAGTTTAGGGAGAAGGGATTCACCCCTCCACTTT. The encoded protein is CASSLGRRDSPLHF. The chain employs TRBV27 and TRBJ1-6; no clear D gene. Trimming shortened V by 2 bases and J by 8 bases, and 10 bases separated the two germline ends. Germline CDR1 reads MNHEY; CDR2 reads SMNVEV (reference sequence). This CDR3 region has 14 residues.

This clone was detected once. The V gene is TRBV5-6, the J gene TRBJ2-2; the match to TRBD1 covers 7 bases. Germline CDR1 is SGHDT and CDR2 is YYEEEE. Unmatched junction bases numbered 1, after V lost 2 bases and J lost 0 bases. The CDR3 loop spans 15 amino acids. The CDR3 region is CASSLGGTNTGELFF. The CDR3 bases are TGTGCCAGCAGCTTAGGGGGCACGAACACCGGGGAGCTGTTTTTT. Complete variable domain (other parts from reference TRBV5-6 and TRBJ2-2): DAGVTQSPTHLIKTRGQQVTLRCSPKSGHDTVSWYQQALGQGPQFIFQYYEEEERQRGNFPDRFSGHQFPNYSSELNVNALLLGDSALYLCASSLGGTNTGELFFGEGSRLTVL.

The chain uses TRBV7-2 and TRBJ2-1; D remains ambiguous. The CDR3 runs to 13 residues. V dropped 4 bases and J dropped 4 bases, with 8 bases sitting between them. Germline V gives CDR1 SGHTA, CDR2 FQGNSA. The CDR3 loop reads CASSSSVYNEQFF. DNA for the CDR3: TGTGCCAGCAGCTCTTCAGTATACAATGAGCAGTTCTTC.

This clone was observed a handful of times. The chain combines TRBV28 with TRBJ2-2, with TRBD2 matching over 9 bases. J was trimmed by 9 bases and V by 3 bases; bases with no gene match: 5. In germline, CDR1 is MDHEN, CDR2 SYDVKM. The CDR3 loop spans 14 amino acids. The DNA of the CDR3 is TGTGCCAGCAGTTTCGCGGGGGGGGCCCGGGAGCTGTTTTTT. It yields the protein CASSFAGGARELFF.

The chain combines TRBV11-2 with TRBJ2-7, with D perhaps TRBD1 (5 bases). CDR3 length: 12 residues. V gave up 5 bases and J gave up 5 bases, with 10 bases separating them. Germline-derived CDR1 and CDR2 are SGHAT and FQNNGV. The CDR3 DNA reads TGTGCCAGCAGCCTACAGGATAACGAGCAGTACTTC. This encodes CASSLQDNEQYF. Based on the CDR3 plus reference TRBV11-2 and TRBJ2-7, the full variable domain is EAGVAQSPRYKIIEKRQSVAFWCNPISGHATLYWYQQILGQGPKLLIQFQNNGVVDDSQLPKDRFSAERLKGVDSTLKIQPAKLEDSAVYLCASSLQDNEQYFGPGTRLTVT.

The DNA of the CDR3 is TGTGCCAGCAGCATCGGGACTAGCGGCACCGGGGAGCTGTTTTTT. Encoded protein: CASSIGTSGTGELFF. The rearrangement links TRBV7-2 to TRBJ2-2; 11 bases are a match to TRBD2. With 5 bases clipped from V and 4 bases from J, the junction kept 3 bases outside the gene matches. The CDR3 totals 15 residues. CDR1 is SGHTA, CDR2 FQGNSA, per germline.

This chain uses TRBV6-5 with TRBJ2-5; D might be TRBD1 (7 bases). The V end lost 3 bases, the J end lost 5 bases, and 13 bases lay between the germline ends. This CDR3 has 14 amino acids. Germline values: CDR1 MNHEY, CDR2 SVGAGI. Here the CDR3 DNA reads TGTGCCAGCAGTTATGGAGGGGGCAGGGAGACCCAGTACTTC. Encoded protein: CASSYGGGRETQYF.

The CDR3 nucleotides are TGTGCCACCACACAGGGGTCAACTAATGAAAAACTGTTTTTT. This encodes CATTQGSTNEKLFF. The chain employs TRBV5-5 and TRBJ1-4, with 7 bases matching TRBD1. This CDR3 has 14 amino acids. Germline loops: CDR1 SGHKS, CDR2 YYEKEE (reference sequence). The ends lost 9 bases at V and 0 bases at J; junction bases unmatched: 5.

V usage is TRBV28 and J usage is TRBJ2-5; D unresolved. The CDR3 loop spans 13 amino acids. V was clipped by 6 bases and J by 4 bases, with 12 bases between them. Germline V lookup: CDR1 MDHEN, CDR2 SYDVKM. CDR3: CASRRTSRETQYF. The CDR3 DNA reads as TGTGCCAGCAGACGGACCTCCAGAGAGACCCAGTACTTC.

J is TRBJ1-5 and V is TRBV28, with D perhaps TRBD1 (5 bases). With 8 bases removed from V and 2 bases from J, the gap between germline ends came to 16 bases. The CDR3 has 15 residues. Germline CDR1 and CDR2: MDHEN and SYDVKM. The CDR3 reads CASLGAGMGNQPQHF. DNA of the CDR3: TGTGCCAGCCTAGGGGCAGGGATGGGCAATCAGCCCCAGCATTTT. The full variable domain, its missing parts supplied by reference TRBV28 and TRBJ1-5, is DVKVTQSSRYLVKRTGEKVFLECVQDMDHENMFWYRQDPGLGLRLIYFSYDVKMKEKGDIPEGYSVSREKKERFSLILESASTNQTSMYLCASLGAGMGNQPQHFGDGTRLSIL.

The V gene is TRBV4-1, the J gene TRBJ1-3, with D unclear. Germline V gene data show CDR1 as MGHRA and CDR2 as YSYEKL. V lost 3 bases and J 0 bases, leaving 6 bases between the germline ends. This CDR3 region has 14 residues. CDR3 in amino acids: CASSQRGSGNTIYF. In nucleotides, the CDR3 is TGCGCCAGCAGCCAGCGCGGCTCTGGAAACACCATATATTTT.

The V call is TRBV28, the J call TRBJ2-7; tentative D call: TRBD1 (6 bases). CDR1 is MDHEN and CDR2 is SYDVKM in the germline V gene. V was clipped by 2 bases and J by 2 bases, with 7 bases between them. The CDR3 covers 13 residues. The CDR3 coding sequence is TGTGCCAGCAGTTTAAGGGGGACCTACGAGCAGTACTTC. Translation: CASSLRGTYEQYF.

This sequence joins TRBV7-7 and TRBJ2-7; TRBD1 is a possible D gene (5 bases). V was cut by 4 bases and J by 1 base, with 8 bases left in between. CDR3 size: 13 residues. The germline CDR1 and CDR2 sequences are SSHAT and FNYEAQ (reference sequence). In nucleotides, the CDR3 is TGTGCCAGCAGCTCGACAGCGTCCTACGAGCAGTACTTC. This translates into CASSSTASYEQYF.

The genes are TRBV7-2 and TRBJ2-5, with D tentatively TRBD2 (5 bases). Germline CDR1 SGHTA, CDR2 FQGNSA. Deletions cut 2 bases from V and 1 base from J, with 8 bases between. The CDR3 has 14 amino acids. The CDR3: CASSLHAGQETQYF. CDR3 DNA: TGTGCCAGCAGCTTACATGCGGGCCAAGAGACCCAGTACTTC.

The V call is TRBV7-9, the J call TRBJ2-1; TRBD1 agrees at 11 bases. Germline values: CDR1 SEHNR, CDR2 FQNEAQ (reference sequence). The CDR3 runs 11 residues. With V trimmed by 5 bases and J by 15 bases, 3 bases remained unmatched. CDR3 sequence reads: CASSLGQGVFF. CDR3 DNA: TGTGCCAGCAGCCTGGGACAGGGGGTGTTCTTC.

This clone was seen only once. The chain recombines TRBV2 with TRBJ2-7, with D tentatively TRBD2 (6 bases). Germline V CDR1 and CDR2: SNHLY, FYNNEI. CDR3 length: 14 amino acids. Trimming pared 3 bases from V and 1 base from J, leaving 10 bases between. As DNA, the CDR3 is TGTGCCAGCAGTGATGGGGGGTTGTCCTACGAGCAGTACTTC. It yields the protein CASSDGGLSYEQYF.

This chain links TRBV6-1 with TRBJ1-1; 7 positions match TRBD1. V lost 6 bases to trimming and J lost 7 bases; unmatched junction nucleotides: 11. CDR3 length equals 14 residues. Germline V gene lookup returns CDR1 MNHNS and CDR2 SASEGT. CDR3 protein: CASSVRGRQGEAFF. The DNA of the CDR3 is TGTGCCAGCAGCGTGAGGGGGCGTCAAGGTGAAGCTTTCTTT.

V is TRBV4-2 and J is TRBJ2-6; D not resolved. The V end lost 0 bases, the J end lost 2 bases, and 8 bases lay between the germline ends. The CDR3 loop spans 16 amino acids. In germline, CDR1 is LGHNA, CDR2 YNFKEQ. This CDR3 is CASSQDPGPGANVLTF. The CDR3, as DNA: TGTGCCAGCAGCCAAGATCCGGGCCCTGGGGCCAACGTCCTGACTTTC.

The chain uses TRBV23-1 and TRBJ2-2; D uncertain. TRBV23-1 belongs to the ORF category, with a function that is uncertain. This CDR3 region has 15 residues. Trimming stripped 2 bases from V and 1 base from J, with 8 bases between. CDR3 bases: TGCGCCAGCAGTCAAACCAACAAGAACACCGGGGAGCTGTTTTTT. Translation gives CASSQTNKNTGELFF.

This chain uses TRBV7-9 with TRBJ1-5; D is ambiguous. CDR3 length: 12 amino acids. Germline lookup yields CDR1 SEHNR and CDR2 FQNEAQ (reference sequence). Trimming pared 2 bases from V and 12 bases from J, leaving 11 bases between. The CDR3 nucleotides are TGTGCCAGCAGCTTACACGGGGAAAACCAGCATTTT. It specifies CASSLHGENQHF.